This entry is about one T cell receptor (beta chain). This sample is part of a study of CD4+ T cells in melanoma. Germline V gene data show CDR1 as SGHRS and CDR2 as YFSETQ. The CDR3 contains 16 residues. J was trimmed by 4 bases and V by 4 bases; bases with no gene match: 9. The protocol was immunoSEQ multiplex PCR, while the TCRdb copy is restricted to in-frame clones and leaves out a portion. The sample holds fewer than 150,000 clones, about 93% seen once. The chain carries TRBV5-1 and TRBJ2-3; TRBD1 agrees at 10 bases. This clonotype was obtained from a human donor with melanoma. DNA for the CDR3: TGCGCCAGCAGCCTTACGGGACAGGGGTCCGCAGATACGCAGTATTTT. Its protein is CASSLTGQGSADTQYF.